The present T cell receptor beta chain was sequenced within a study of control samples from healthy donors and cancer patients (dated by TCRdb to 2020 to 2021). Library preparation was by the immunoSEQ multiplex PCR assay. The table was pulled from immuneACCESS by TCRdb, which kept in-frame rearrangements only. Such tables lose some clones; where checked, under half of the loss comes from unresolved V genes, and the rest has no known cause. Counted in this sample were more than 100,000 clones; 85% to 95% of them appeared once. The ten biggest clones cover just over 8.5% of the sample. V is pared back by 8 bases and J by 4 bases, with 20 bases lying between the germline termini. The germline V gene supplies CDR1 MNHEY and CDR2 SVGAGI. The CDR3 holds 15 amino acids from the cysteine to the phenylalanine. Kept here is only the CDR3 DNA, which spans 45 bases and is read in frame from base 1. Notes on this clone: Its antigen has not been determined. Nothing much larger sits one base from this clone, and base qualities are not available.

The chain is encoded by TRBV6-5 joined to TRBJ1-2, and TRBD1 may be the D gene, going by 5 matching bases. Material: blood. The TCR sequence derives from a man aged 18 to 29 in good health. The nucleotides read TGTGCCAGCCTTACCGGGGCAGCAACCGGCTATGGCTACACCTTC. This encodes CASLTGAATGYGYTF.